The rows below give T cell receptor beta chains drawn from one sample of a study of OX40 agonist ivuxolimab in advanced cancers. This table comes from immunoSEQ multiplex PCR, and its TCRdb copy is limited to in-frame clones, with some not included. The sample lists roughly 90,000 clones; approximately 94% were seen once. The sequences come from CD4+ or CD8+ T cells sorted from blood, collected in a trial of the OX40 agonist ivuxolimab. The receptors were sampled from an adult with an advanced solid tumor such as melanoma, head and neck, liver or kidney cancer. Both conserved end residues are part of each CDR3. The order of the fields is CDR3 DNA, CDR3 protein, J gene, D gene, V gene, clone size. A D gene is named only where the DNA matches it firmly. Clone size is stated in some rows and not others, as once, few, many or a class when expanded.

CDR3 DNA: TGTGCCAGCAGCTTAGCAGGGGGGGTGGATGAAAAACTGTTTTTT; CDR3 protein: CASSLAGGVDEKLFF; J gene: TRBJ1-4; D gene: TRBD1; V gene: TRBV13; clone size: NA
CDR3 DNA: TGCGCCAGCAGCCAAGAACCCCCCGGGCCACGCGAGGAAAAACTGTTTTTT; CDR3 protein: CASSQEPPGPREEKLFF; J gene: TRBJ1-4; D gene: NA; V gene: TRBV4-3; clone size: NA
CDR3 DNA: TGTGCCAGCAGGGCCCATAAAAACATTCAGTACTTC; CDR3 protein: CASRAHKNIQYF; J gene: TRBJ2-4; D gene: NA; V gene: TRBV21-1; clone size: NA
CDR3 DNA: TGCGCCAGCAGACACAGGGTGCGGAATTCACCCCTCCACTTT; CDR3 protein: CASRHRVRNSPLHF; J gene: TRBJ1-6; D gene: NA; V gene: TRBV23-1; clone size: NA
CDR3 DNA: TGTGCCTGGACGGGACTAGCGGGGGGGCCAGAGACCCAGTACTTC; CDR3 protein: CAWTGLAGGPETQYF; J gene: TRBJ2-5; D gene: TRBD2; V gene: TRBV30; clone size: NA
CDR3 DNA: TGCGCCAGCGGGGACAGACCCATAACCTCCTACAATGAGCAGTTCTTC; CDR3 protein: CASGDRPITSYNEQFF; J gene: TRBJ2-1; D gene: TRBD1; V gene: TRBV10-1; clone size: NA
CDR3 DNA: TGTGCCAGCAGTTCGTATACAGGGACCAGAGAGACCCAGTACTTC; CDR3 protein: CASSSYTGTRETQYF; J gene: TRBJ2-5; D gene: NA; V gene: TRBV27; clone size: NA
CDR3 DNA: TGTGCCAGCAGCGTAGACAGGCCCACCGGGGAGCTGTTTTTT; CDR3 protein: CASSVDRPTGELFF; J gene: TRBJ2-2; D gene: NA; V gene: TRBV9; clone size: NA
CDR3 DNA: TGCGCCAGCAGCCAAGGAAGGGGGCGCGGGAACATTCAGTACTTC; CDR3 protein: CASSQGRGRGNIQYF; J gene: TRBJ2-4; D gene: TRBD1; V gene: TRBV4-3; clone size: once
CDR3 DNA: TGTGCCAGCAGTTTCGACCAGGGGGCCTTGAACACTGAAGCTTTCTTT; CDR3 protein: CASSFDQGALNTEAFF; J gene: TRBJ1-1; D gene: TRBD1; V gene: TRBV6-5; clone size: few
CDR3 DNA: TGTGCCAGCAGTACCCCCGGGACCTCAAATGAGCAGTTCTTC; CDR3 protein: CASSTPGTSNEQFF; J gene: TRBJ2-1; D gene: NA; V gene: TRBV6-5; clone size: once
CDR3 DNA: TGTGCCTGGAGGGGGGGACAGCAAGCTTTCTTT; CDR3 protein: CAWRGGQQAFF; J gene: TRBJ1-1; D gene: TRBD1; V gene: TRBV30; clone size: once
CDR3 DNA: TGCGCCAGCAGCTTGGCCCCAGACTCCTACGAGCAGTACTTC; CDR3 protein: CASSLAPDSYEQYF; J gene: TRBJ2-7; D gene: NA; V gene: TRBV5-1; clone size: NA
CDR3 DNA: TGTGCCAGCAGCCAAGTGAGACTGGACAATGAGCAGTTCTTC; CDR3 protein: CASSQVRLDNEQFF; J gene: TRBJ2-1; D gene: NA; V gene: TRBV14; clone size: NA
CDR3 DNA: TGTGCCAGCAGTTTAGGCCGGGGGTGGTCCGGGGAGCTGTTTTTT; CDR3 protein: CASSLGRGWSGELFF; J gene: TRBJ2-2; D gene: NA; V gene: TRBV27; clone size: NA
CDR3 DNA: TGCGCCAGCAGCCAAGATGGGGCCAGTAAGTCACCCCTCCACTTT; CDR3 protein: CASSQDGASKSPLHF; J gene: TRBJ1-6; D gene: NA; V gene: TRBV4-3; clone size: NA
CDR3 DNA: TGTGCCACCAGCAGGGACCTCTATGGCTACACCTTC; CDR3 protein: CATSRDLYGYTF; J gene: TRBJ1-2; D gene: NA; V gene: TRBV15; clone size: NA
CDR3 DNA: TGTGCCAGCAGTTACTCAATCCGGCAGGGGTATCAGCCCCAGCATTTT; CDR3 protein: CASSYSIRQGYQPQHF; J gene: TRBJ1-5; D gene: NA; V gene: TRBV6-6; clone size: NA
CDR3 DNA: TGCAGCGTTGATTGGACTCGGGAGACCCAGTACTTC; CDR3 protein: CSVDWTRETQYF; J gene: TRBJ2-5; D gene: NA; V gene: TRBV29-1; clone size: NA
CDR3 DNA: TGTGCCAGCAGCCCAGGACTTAGAGGCTACACCTTC; CDR3 protein: CASSPGLRGYTF; J gene: TRBJ1-2; D gene: NA; V gene: TRBV5-6; clone size: NA
CDR3 DNA: TGTGCCAGCAGTGAAGGGGGAGGGGCGCAGCCCCAGCATTTT; CDR3 protein: CASSEGGGAQPQHF; J gene: TRBJ1-5; D gene: NA; V gene: TRBV25-1; clone size: NA
CDR3 DNA: TGTGCCAGCAGCTTAGACACTAGCGGGAACTCCTACAATGAGCAGTTCTTC; CDR3 protein: CASSLDTSGNSYNEQFF; J gene: TRBJ2-1; D gene: TRBD2; V gene: TRBV7-2; clone size: NA
CDR3 DNA: TGTGCCATCAGTGCTGGGCATTTTAACTATGGCTACACCTTC; CDR3 protein: CAISAGHFNYGYTF; J gene: TRBJ1-2; D gene: NA; V gene: TRBV10-3; clone size: NA
CDR3 DNA: TGTGCCAGCAGCCAACCCTCCGGGACAGCGAACACCGGGGAGCTGTTTTTT; CDR3 protein: CASSQPSGTANTGELFF; J gene: TRBJ2-2; D gene: TRBD1; V gene: TRBV11-2; clone size: NA
CDR3 DNA: TGTGCTAGTGGTTTGGTTCAGGATGAGCAGTTCTTC; CDR3 protein: CASGLVQDEQFF; J gene: TRBJ2-1; D gene: NA; V gene: TRBV12-5; clone size: NA
CDR3 DNA: TGTGCCAGCAGTACCGGGACTAGGAGCACAGATACGCAGTATTTT; CDR3 protein: CASSTGTRSTDTQYF; J gene: TRBJ2-3; D gene: TRBD2; V gene: TRBV27; clone size: NA
CDR3 DNA: TGCAGCGTTGAAGAGTCGGCAGTTGGCTACACCTTC; CDR3 protein: CSVEESAVGYTF; J gene: TRBJ1-2; D gene: NA; V gene: TRBV29-1; clone size: once
CDR3 DNA: TGTGCCAGCAGCTCCGAACAGGGGTGGGTCTATGGCTACACCTTC; CDR3 protein: CASSSEQGWVYGYTF; J gene: TRBJ1-2; D gene: TRBD1; V gene: TRBV5-6; clone size: NA
CDR3 DNA: TGCGCCAGCAGCTCCTCGACAGGGGGCCTAGAGACCCAGTACTTC; CDR3 protein: CASSSSTGGLETQYF; J gene: TRBJ2-5; D gene: TRBD1; V gene: TRBV5-1; clone size: NA
CDR3 DNA: TGCGCCAGCAGCCCCGACTTTAGCGGGGGGCCTGTCACCGGGGAGCTGTTTTTT; CDR3 protein: CASSPDFSGGPVTGELFF; J gene: TRBJ2-2; D gene: TRBD2; V gene: TRBV5-1; clone size: NA
CDR3 DNA: TGTGCCAGCAGTTACGGGGGCACTAATTCACCCCTCCACTTT; CDR3 protein: CASSYGGTNSPLHF; J gene: TRBJ1-6; D gene: NA; V gene: TRBV6-6; clone size: NA
CDR3 DNA: TGTGCCAGCAGAGAGGGCTCATATGGCTACACCTTC; CDR3 protein: CASREGSYGYTF; J gene: TRBJ1-2; D gene: NA; V gene: TRBV6-6; clone size: NA
CDR3 DNA: TGTGCCTGGAGTACTTCGTATGGGGTTTTAACTGAAGCTTTCTTT; CDR3 protein: CAWSTSYGVLTEAFF; J gene: TRBJ1-1; D gene: NA; V gene: TRBV30; clone size: NA
CDR3 DNA: TGTGCCAGCAGTGAGACAGGGGGTCCGGCTTCACCCCTCCACTTT; CDR3 protein: CASSETGGPASPLHF; J gene: TRBJ1-6; D gene: TRBD1; V gene: TRBV28; clone size: NA
CDR3 DNA: TGTGCCAGCGGAACCTTCATGAACACTGAAGCTTTCTTT; CDR3 protein: CASGTFMNTEAFF; J gene: TRBJ1-1; D gene: NA; V gene: TRBV6-1; clone size: NA
CDR3 DNA: TGTGCCAGCAGTTACACTAAACAGGCCGGGGAGCTGTTTTTT; CDR3 protein: CASSYTKQAGELFF; J gene: TRBJ2-2; D gene: NA; V gene: TRBV6-5; clone size: NA
CDR3 DNA: TGTGCCAGCAGCCAAGAGACAGGGCCGGAGACCTACGAGCAGTACTTC; CDR3 protein: CASSQETGPETYEQYF; J gene: TRBJ2-7; D gene: TRBD1; V gene: TRBV4-2; clone size: NA
CDR3 DNA: TGTGCCAGCAGCTTGGGATGGGGACAGCCCCTTAACTATGGCTACACCTTC; CDR3 protein: CASSLGWGQPLNYGYTF; J gene: TRBJ1-2; D gene: TRBD1; V gene: TRBV7-6; clone size: NA
CDR3 DNA: TGTGCCAGCAGCTCTGGGTGGGGAGAGCAGTACTTC; CDR3 protein: CASSSGWGEQYF; J gene: TRBJ2-7; D gene: NA; V gene: TRBV27; clone size: once
CDR3 DNA: TGCGCCAGCAGCTTGTTCGCCAGGGACAGTAATCAGCCCCAGCATTTT; CDR3 protein: CASSLFARDSNQPQHF; J gene: TRBJ1-5; D gene: TRBD1; V gene: TRBV5-1; clone size: NA
CDR3 DNA: TGTGCCAGCAGCGGCCGGGACGCTAGATACTACGAGCAGTACTTC; CDR3 protein: CASSGRDARYYEQYF; J gene: TRBJ2-7; D gene: NA; V gene: TRBV5-6; clone size: NA
CDR3 DNA: TGTGCCAGTAGTATTCACGGCTTTTACGAGCAGTACTTC; CDR3 protein: CASSIHGFYEQYF; J gene: TRBJ2-7; D gene: NA; V gene: TRBV19; clone size: NA
CDR3 DNA: TGTGCCAGCAGCTTGGCTGGAGGCTCTGGAAACACCATATATTTT; CDR3 protein: CASSLAGGSGNTIYF; J gene: TRBJ1-3; D gene: NA; V gene: TRBV5-6; clone size: few
CDR3 DNA: TGTGCCAGCAGCCTTGGGGACTACGGTCAGCCCCAGCATTTT; CDR3 protein: CASSLGDYGQPQHF; J gene: TRBJ1-5; D gene: NA; V gene: TRBV5-6; clone size: NA
CDR3 DNA: TGTGCCAGCAGTTTCTTGTCCGGACTCACCGGGGGGTTTGAGCAGTTCTTC; CDR3 protein: CASSFLSGLTGGFEQFF; J gene: TRBJ2-1; D gene: TRBD2; V gene: TRBV13; clone size: NA